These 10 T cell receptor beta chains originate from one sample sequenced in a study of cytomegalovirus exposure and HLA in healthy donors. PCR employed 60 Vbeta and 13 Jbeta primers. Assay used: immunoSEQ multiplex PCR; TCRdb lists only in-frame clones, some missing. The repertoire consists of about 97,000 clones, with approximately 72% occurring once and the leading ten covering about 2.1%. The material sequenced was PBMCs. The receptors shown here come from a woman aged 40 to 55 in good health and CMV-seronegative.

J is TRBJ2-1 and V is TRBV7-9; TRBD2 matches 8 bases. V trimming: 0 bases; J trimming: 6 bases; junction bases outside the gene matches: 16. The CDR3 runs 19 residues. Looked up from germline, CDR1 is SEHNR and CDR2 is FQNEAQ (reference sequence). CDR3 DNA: TGTGCCAGCAGCTTAGCGGCCCGCCGGAGCGGGAGAAGGGTCAATGAGCAGTTCTTC. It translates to CASSLAARRSGRRVNEQFF.

CDR3 residues: CASRRTGDHEQYF. The CDR3 DNA sequence: TGTGCCAGCCGAAGGACAGGGGACCACGAGCAGTACTTC. This rearrangement joins TRBV14 to TRBJ2-5; 9 bases match TRBD1. The J call may be wrong; the DNA end is better matched by TRBJ2-7. Germline-derived CDR1 and CDR2 are SGHDN and FVKESK. This CDR3 is 13 amino acids long.

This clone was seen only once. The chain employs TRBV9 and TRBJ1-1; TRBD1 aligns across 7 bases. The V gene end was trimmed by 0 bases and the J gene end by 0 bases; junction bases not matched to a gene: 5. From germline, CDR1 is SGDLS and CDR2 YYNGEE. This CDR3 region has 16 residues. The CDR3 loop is CASSVGRDSVNTEAFF. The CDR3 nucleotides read TGTGCCAGCAGCGTAGGACGGGACAGCGTGAACACTGAAGCTTTCTTT.

CDR3 residues: CAWTGLRGTGSYEQYF. In nucleotides, the CDR3 is TGTGCCTGGACCGGCCTTCGGGGGACAGGCTCCTACGAGCAGTACTTC. This chain uses TRBV30 with TRBJ2-7, with 8 bases that match TRBD1. Germline V lookup: CDR1 GTSNPN, CDR2 SVGIG (reference sequence). J lost 0 bases, V lost 4 bases, and 11 bases had no gene match. The length of the CDR3 is 16 residues.

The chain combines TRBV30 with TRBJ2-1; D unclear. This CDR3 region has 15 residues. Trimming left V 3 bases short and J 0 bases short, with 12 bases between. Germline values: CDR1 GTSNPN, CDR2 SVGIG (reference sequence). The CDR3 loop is CAWRETASSYNEQFF. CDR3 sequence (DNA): TGTGCCTGGAGGGAGACGGCGAGCTCCTACAATGAGCAGTTCTTC.

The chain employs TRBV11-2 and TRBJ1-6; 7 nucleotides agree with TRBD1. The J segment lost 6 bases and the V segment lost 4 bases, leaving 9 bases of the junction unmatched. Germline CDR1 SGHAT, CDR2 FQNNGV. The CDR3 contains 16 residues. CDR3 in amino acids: CASSSLRQGINSPLHF. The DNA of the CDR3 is TGTGCCAGCAGCTCCCTAAGACAGGGAATTAATTCACCCCTCCACTTT.

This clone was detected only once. The CDR3 DNA reads TGTGCCAGCAGTGAGTTGGCGGGAGGAGCTTTCTTT. It specifies CASSELAGGAFF. This rearrangement joins TRBV6-1 to TRBJ1-1; the D is unclear. The CDR3 consists of 12 residues. Germline values: CDR1 MNHNS, CDR2 SASEGT. V lost 3 bases and J 10 bases, leaving 12 bases between the germline ends.

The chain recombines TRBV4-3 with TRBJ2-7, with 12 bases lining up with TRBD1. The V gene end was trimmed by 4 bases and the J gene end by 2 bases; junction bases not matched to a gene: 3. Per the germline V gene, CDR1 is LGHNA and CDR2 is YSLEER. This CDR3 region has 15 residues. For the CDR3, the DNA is TGCGCCAGCAGCCCAGGGACAGGGGGCCCCTACGAGCAGTACTTC. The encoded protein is CASSPGTGGPYEQYF.

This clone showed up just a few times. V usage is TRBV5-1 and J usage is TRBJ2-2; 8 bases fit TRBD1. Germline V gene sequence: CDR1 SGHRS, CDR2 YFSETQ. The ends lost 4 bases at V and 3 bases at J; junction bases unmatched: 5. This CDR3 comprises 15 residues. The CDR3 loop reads CASSPRTGHTGELFF. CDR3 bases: TGCGCCAGCAGCCCGCGGACAGGGCACACCGGGGAGCTGTTTTTT.

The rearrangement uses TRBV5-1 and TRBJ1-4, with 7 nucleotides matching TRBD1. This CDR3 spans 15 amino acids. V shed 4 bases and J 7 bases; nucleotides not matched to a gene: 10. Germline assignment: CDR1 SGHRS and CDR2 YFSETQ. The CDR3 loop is CASSLENRGREKLFF. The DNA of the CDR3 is TGCGCCAGCAGCCTAGAGAACAGGGGACGTGAAAAACTGTTTTTT.